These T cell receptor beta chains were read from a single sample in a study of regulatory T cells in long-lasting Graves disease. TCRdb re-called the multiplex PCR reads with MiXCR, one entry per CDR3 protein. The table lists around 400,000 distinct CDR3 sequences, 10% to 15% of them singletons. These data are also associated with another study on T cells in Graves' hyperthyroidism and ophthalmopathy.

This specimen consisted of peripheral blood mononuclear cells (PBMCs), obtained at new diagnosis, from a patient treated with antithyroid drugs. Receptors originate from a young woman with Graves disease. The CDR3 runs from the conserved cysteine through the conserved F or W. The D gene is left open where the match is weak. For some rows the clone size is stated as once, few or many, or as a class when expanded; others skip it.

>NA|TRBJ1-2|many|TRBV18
TGTGCCAGCTCACCACCGGGACGGACGTATGGCTACACCTTC
CASSPPGRTYGYTF
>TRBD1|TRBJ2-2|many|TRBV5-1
TGCGCCAGCAGCTTGCCGGGACAGGGGAGCCCCGGGGAGCTGTTTTTT
CASSLPGQGSPGELFF
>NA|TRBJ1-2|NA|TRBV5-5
TGTGCCAGCAGCTTGTCCCCCATCCGGGGGGCCCTATCGCCCGCAAACTATGGCTACACCTTC
CASSLSPIRGALSPANYGYTF
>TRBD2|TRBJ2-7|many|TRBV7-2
TGTGCCAGCAGGGTCCGGACTAGCTCCTACGAGCAGTACTTC
CASRVRTSSYEQYF
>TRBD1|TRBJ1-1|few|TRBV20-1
TGCAGTGCTCCATCCCAGATCGCCGGGACAGGCCTTTACACTGAAGCTTTCTTT
CSAPSQIAGTGLYTEAFF
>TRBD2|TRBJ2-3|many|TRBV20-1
TGCAGTGCTCCCCCCCCTGGGGGGGTGCAAGATACGCAGTATTTT
CSAPPPGGVQDTQYF
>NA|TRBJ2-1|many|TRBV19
TGTGCCAGTAGTATTTGGGGGGGGCCGTACAATGAGCAGTTCTTC
CASSIWGGPYNEQFF
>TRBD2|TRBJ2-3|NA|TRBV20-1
TGCAGTGCTAGAATAGCCCCCACTAGCGGGAGGGGGTGGAGCACAGATACGCAGTATTTT
CSARIAPTSGRGWSTDTQYF
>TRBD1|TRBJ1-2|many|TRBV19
TGTGCCAGTAGTCCAGGTTCCGGGACAGGCTACTTAGGCCATGGCTACACCTTC
CASSPGSGTGYLGHGYTF
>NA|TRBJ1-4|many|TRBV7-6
TGTGCCAGCAGCCGAACGAATGAAAAACTGTTTTTT
CASSRTNEKLFF
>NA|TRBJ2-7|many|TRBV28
TGTGCCAGCAGTCGCCCCGGGGTCTACGAGCAGTACTTC
CASSRPGVYEQYF
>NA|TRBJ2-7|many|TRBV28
TGTGCCAGCAGCTTCTTAAACAAGAACGAGCAGTACTTC
CASSFLNKNEQYF
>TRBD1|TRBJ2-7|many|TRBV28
TGTGCCAGCAGTTTCACCGGACAGGGGAGCTCCTACGAGCAGTACTTC
CASSFTGQGSSYEQYF
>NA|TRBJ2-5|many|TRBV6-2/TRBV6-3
TGTGCCAGCAGTTCTAGTGGGGTGGAGACCCAGTACTTC
CASSSSGVETQYF
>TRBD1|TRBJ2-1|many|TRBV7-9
TGTGCCAGCAGCCCTCAAGGACAGGGAGGCTACAATGAGCAGTTCTTC
CASSPQGQGGYNEQFF
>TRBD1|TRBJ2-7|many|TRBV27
TGTGCCAGCAGCCTACTCCCGGACAGGGATCACGAGCAGTACTTC
CASSLLPDRDHEQYF
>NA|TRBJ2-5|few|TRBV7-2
TGTGCCAGCAGCCGTATAGCATTTCGAAGTGGGCAAGAGACCCAGTACTTC
CASSRIAFRSGQETQYF
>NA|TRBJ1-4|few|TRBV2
TGTGCCAGCTGGACACCATGGACGGCTAATGAAAAACTGTTTTTT
CASWTPWTANEKLFF
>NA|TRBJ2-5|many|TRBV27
TGTGCCAGCAGTTCGTCCCCTAGAAGCGGTCAAGAGACCCAGTACTTC
CASSSSPRSGQETQYF
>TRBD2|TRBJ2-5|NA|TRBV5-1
TGCGCCAGCAGCTTGGCTCGTTTGGGGACTAGCGGGACCAGGAAGTACTTC
CASSLARLGTSGTRKYF
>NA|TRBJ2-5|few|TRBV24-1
TGTGCCACCAGTGACCCGGGACTCCAAGAGACCCAGTACTTC
CATSDPGLQETQYF
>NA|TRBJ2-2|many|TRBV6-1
TGTGCCAGCAGTGCAACCCCCCCCACCGGGGAGCTGTTTTTT
CASSATPPTGELFF
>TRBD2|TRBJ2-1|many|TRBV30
TGTGCCTGGAGTGTCCTATGGGGCGGGAGGGATAGGGAGCAGTTCTTC
CAWSVLWGGRDREQFF
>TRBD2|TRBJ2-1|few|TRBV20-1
TGCAGTGCTAGAGTTGTTGGTCGCGGGAGGGCCGATGAGCAGTTCTTC
CSARVVGRGRADEQFF
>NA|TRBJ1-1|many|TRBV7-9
TGTGCCAGCAGCTTTGGACCGCCAACTGAAGCTTTCTTT
CASSFGPPTEAFF
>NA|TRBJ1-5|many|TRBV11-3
TGTGCCAGCAGCTTAAGGCAGGTTCCGCATCAGCCCCAGCATTTT
CASSLRQVPHQPQHF
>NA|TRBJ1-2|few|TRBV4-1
TGCGCCAGCAGCCAACTGGGGCGCGTGGGTGGCTACACCTTC
CASSQLGRVGGYTF
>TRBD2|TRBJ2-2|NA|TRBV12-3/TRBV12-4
TGTGCCAGCAGTGCTCATCGACCGGGACTAGCGGGAGCGGCCGGGGAGCTGTTTTTT
CASSAHRPGLAGAAGELFF
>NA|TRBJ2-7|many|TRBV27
TGTGCCAGCAGTCCCCACGGGAGAGGAGGCTACGAGCAGTACTTC
CASSPHGRGGYEQYF
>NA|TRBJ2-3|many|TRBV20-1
TGCAGTGCTAGAGTGGAGGGCCCAGATACGCAGTATTTT
CSARVEGPDTQYF
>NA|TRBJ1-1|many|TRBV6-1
TGTGCCAGCGGAGAAGGGGGCACTGAAGCTTTCTTT
CASGEGGTEAFF
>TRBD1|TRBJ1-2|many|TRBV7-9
TGTGCCAGCAGCAAACCGGCAGGGACAGCCTTCCACACCTTC
CASSKPAGTAFHTF
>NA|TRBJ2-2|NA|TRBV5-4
TGTGCCAGCAGCCCACGGACAGACCTCACCGGGGAGCTGTTTTTT
CASSPRTDLTGELFF
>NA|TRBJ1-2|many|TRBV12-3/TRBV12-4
TGTGCCAGCAGCCCTCGGGGGGACTATGGCTACACCTTC
CASSPRGDYGYTF
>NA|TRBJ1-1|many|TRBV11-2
TGTGCCAGCAGCTTATCGGAAGGTTTGAACACTGAAGCTTTCTTT
CASSLSEGLNTEAFF
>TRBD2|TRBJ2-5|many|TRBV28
TGTGCCAGCAGAGTCCCGGCGGGAGATGCGGAAGAGACCCAGTACTTC
CASRVPAGDAEETQYF
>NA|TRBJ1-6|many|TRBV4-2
TGTGCCAGCAGCCAGGACGACGGGTCGGGGACGTGGTCCTATAATTCACCCCTCCACTTT
CASSQDDGSGTWSYNSPLHF
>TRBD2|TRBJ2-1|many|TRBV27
TGTGCCAGCAGTTTATCGTTGGGGACTAGTGCGTTTGAGCAGTTCTTC
CASSLSLGTSAFEQFF
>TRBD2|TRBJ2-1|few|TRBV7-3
TGTGCCAGCAGCCCCCATACAGCGGGAGGCAGGAATGAGCAGTTCTTC
CASSPHTAGGRNEQFF
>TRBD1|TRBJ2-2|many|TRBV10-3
TGTGCCATCAGTGGGTCCGGGACAGCTTACACCGGGGAGCTGTTTTTT
CAISGSGTAYTGELFF
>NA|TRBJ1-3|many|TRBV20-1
TGCAGTGCAACGATCTCGGTTGGCGGGGACTCTGGAAACACCATATATTTT
CSATISVGGDSGNTIYF
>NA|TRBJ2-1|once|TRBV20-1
TGCAGTGCTAGAGATTTAATCGGCCTTCCCAATGAGCGGTTCTTC
CSARDLIGLPNERFF
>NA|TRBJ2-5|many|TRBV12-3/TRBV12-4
TGTGCCAGCAGTTTAGTCCGAGAGACCCAGTACTTC
CASSLVRETQYF
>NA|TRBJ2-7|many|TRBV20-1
TGCAGTGCTAGGCCCGGGACCTACTACGAGCAGTACTTC
CSARPGTYYEQYF
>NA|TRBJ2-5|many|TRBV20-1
TGCAGTGCTAGCCTAGCCGGACAGACCTATCTCGAGACCCAGTACTTC
CSASLAGQTYLETQYF
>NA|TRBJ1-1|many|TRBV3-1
TGTGCCAGCAGCCAGTCTACGGACAGACGTAAGCAAGCTTTCTTT
CASSQSTDRRKQAFF
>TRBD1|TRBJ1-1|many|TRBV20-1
TGCAGTGCTAGAGGCCCGGACAGGGGGCAATGGAACACTGAAGCTTTCTTT
CSARGPDRGQWNTEAFF
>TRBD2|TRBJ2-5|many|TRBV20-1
TGCAGTGCTAGGGCGACTAGCGGAAGCCAAGAGACCCAGTACTTC
CSARATSGSQETQYF
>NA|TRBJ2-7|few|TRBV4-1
TGCGCCAGCAGCCAAGAGCGTTTACGGCTAGCGCTCAGGTCGGTTTACGAGCAGTACTTC
CASSQERLRLALRSVYEQYF
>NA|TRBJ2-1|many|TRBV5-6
TGTGCCAGCACCACCCTAGCTAAAGGGGATGAGCAGTTCTTC
CASTTLAKGDEQFF
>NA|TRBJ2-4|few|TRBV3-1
TGTGCCAGCAGCCAAGACCCGCCTGGGGTCCTGGGAAACATTCAGTACTTC
CASSQDPPGVLGNIQYF
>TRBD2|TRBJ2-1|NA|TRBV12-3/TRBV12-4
TGTGCCAGCATAGCGGGATCCTACAATGAGCAGTTCTTC
CASIAGSYNEQFF
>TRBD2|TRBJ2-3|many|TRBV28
TGTGCCAGCAACAACCCCCTAGCGGGAGTTACAGATACGCAGTATTTT
CASNNPLAGVTDTQYF
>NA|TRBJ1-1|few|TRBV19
TGTGCCAGTAACGGGCAGTTGAACACTGAAGCTTTCTTT
CASNGQLNTEAFF
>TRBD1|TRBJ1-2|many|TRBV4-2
TGTGCCAGCAGCCCTTTGGACAGGGTCAACTATGGCTACACCTTC
CASSPLDRVNYGYTF
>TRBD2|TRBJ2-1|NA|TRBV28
TGTGCCAGCAGTACAAACACCGGGACTAGCGGGAGGGCTTATCCGTTCTTC
CASSTNTGTSGRAYPFF
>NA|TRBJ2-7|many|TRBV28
TGTGCCAGCAGGGGCGGGATGCTGTACGAGCAGTACTTC
CASRGGMLYEQYF